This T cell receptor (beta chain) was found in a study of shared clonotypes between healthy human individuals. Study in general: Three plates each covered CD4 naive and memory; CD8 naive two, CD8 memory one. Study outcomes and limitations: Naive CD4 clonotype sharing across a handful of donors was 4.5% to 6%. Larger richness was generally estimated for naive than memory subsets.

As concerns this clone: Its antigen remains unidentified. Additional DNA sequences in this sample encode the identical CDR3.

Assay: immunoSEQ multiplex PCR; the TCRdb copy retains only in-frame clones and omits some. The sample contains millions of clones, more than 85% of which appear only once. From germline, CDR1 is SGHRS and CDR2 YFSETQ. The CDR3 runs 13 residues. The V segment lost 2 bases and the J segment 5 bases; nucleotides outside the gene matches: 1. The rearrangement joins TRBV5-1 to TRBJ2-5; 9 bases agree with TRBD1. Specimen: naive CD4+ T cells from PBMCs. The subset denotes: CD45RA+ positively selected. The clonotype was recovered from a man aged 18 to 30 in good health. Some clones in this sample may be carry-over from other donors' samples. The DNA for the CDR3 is TGCGCCAGCAGCTTACAGGGGGCGGAGACCCAGTACTTC. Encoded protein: CASSLQGAETQYF.